The rows below give T cell receptor beta chains drawn from one sample of a study of blood T cell repertoires in COVID-19. TCRdb keeps only in-frame clones here, not all; method: immunoSEQ multiplex PCR. This sample has about 150,000 clones, with 84% found just once. Source material: peripheral blood. The receptors were gathered from a man between 65 and 85 years old with acute or convalescent COVID-19. Each CDR3 is given with its conserved first and last residue. Each record gives: clone size, V gene, D gene, J gene, CDR3 DNA, CDR3 protein. A D gene is named only where the DNA matches it firmly. For some rows the clone size is stated as once, few or many, or as a class when expanded; others skip it.

NA,TRBV7-7,TRBD1,TRBJ2-2,TGTGCTAGCAGACCGACCGGGACAGGGCCCACCGGGGAGCTGTTTTTT,CASRPTGTGPTGELFF
NA,TRBV19,NA,TRBJ1-3,TGTGCCAGTAGGCCGGGGGGAAGCTCTGGAAACACCATATATTTT,CASRPGGSSGNTIYF
NA,TRBV3-1/TRBV3-2,NA,TRBJ1-5,TGTGCCAGCAGCCAAGATCGCAGTCAGCCCCAGCATTTT,CASSQDRSQPQHF
once,TRBV3-1/TRBV3-2,TRBD2,TRBJ2-1,TGTGCCAGCAGCCAAGAAGGGCGGGAGGTCTACGGGAGCTCCTACAATGAGCAGTTCTTC,CASSQEGREVYGSSYNEQFF
NA,TRBV9,NA,TRBJ2-6,TGTGCCAGCAGCGTACGGTACTCTGGGGCCAACGTCCTGACTTTC,CASSVRYSGANVLTF
once,TRBV27,NA,TRBJ2-3,TGTGCCAGCAGTTTTCCCCCGGCGGGGAACGCAGATACGCAGTATTTT,CASSFPPAGNADTQYF
NA,TRBV7-9,TRBD2,TRBJ2-5,TGTGCCAGCTCGAGAGGGGCCCCACGACTAGCGGGGGCTGGGGAGACCCAGTACTTC,CASSRGAPRLAGAGETQYF
NA,TRBV18,NA,TRBJ1-1,TGTGCCAGCTCACCTACGCAGGGATACGACACTGAAGCTTTCTTT,CASSPTQGYDTEAFF
few,TRBV19,NA,TRBJ2-5,TGTGCCAGTAGCCGGGATGGGGTTGGCCAAGAGACCCAGTACTTC,CASSRDGVGQETQYF
NA,TRBV7-8,TRBD1,TRBJ1-2,TGTGCCAGCAGCTTAACGGGACAGTATGGCTACACCTTC,CASSLTGQYGYTF
NA,TRBV6-5,NA,TRBJ2-1,TGTGCCAGCAGTTACTCGGCAGGTTCCTACAATGAGCAGTTCTTC,CASSYSAGSYNEQFF
NA,TRBV7-2,TRBD1,TRBJ1-2,TGTGCCAGCAGCGGGGCTGACAGGGGAACTGGTGGCTACACCTTC,CASSGADRGTGGYTF
NA,TRBV5-8,TRBD1,TRBJ1-4,TGTGCCAGCAGCCCGGAGGTCGGGACAGACAATGAAAAACTGTTTTTT,CASSPEVGTDNEKLFF
NA,TRBV3-1/TRBV3-2,NA,TRBJ1-1,TGTGCCAGCAGCCAAGATAGGGGTCCGGGAGTTAGCACTGAAGCTTTCTTT,CASSQDRGPGVSTEAFF
once,TRBV18,TRBD1,TRBJ1-5,TGTGCCAGCTCACCAACCGGACAGGTTGGGAATCAGCCCCAGCATTTT,CASSPTGQVGNQPQHF
once,TRBV7-9,NA,TRBJ1-2,TGTGCCAGCAGCTTAGGTGCAGACTATGGCTACACCTTC,CASSLGADYGYTF
once,TRBV12-5,NA,TRBJ1-1,TGTGCTAGTGGTCCCGGAGGGGTCGGTGAAGCTTTCTTT,CASGPGGVGEAFF
NA,TRBV28,TRBD1,TRBJ1-2,TGTGCCAGCAGTCCACCTCAGGGGGATGGCTACACCTTC,CASSPPQGDGYTF
NA,TRBV6-5,NA,TRBJ1-3,TGTGCCAGCACCTATTTATCCTCTGGAAACACCATATATTTT,CASTYLSSGNTIYF
NA,TRBV7-3,NA,TRBJ2-1,TGTGCCAGCAGCCGAACAGGGCAAGACCCCTACAATGAGCAGTTCTTC,CASSRTGQDPYNEQFF
NA,TRBV6-5,NA,TRBJ2-1,TGTGCCAGCACACTACTACCTCTCTCCTACAATGAGCAGTTCTTC,CASTLLPLSYNEQFF
NA,TRBV18,NA,TRBJ1-2,TGTGCCAGCTCACCCAGCCTACAGGGAGCCGCCTATGGCTACACCTTC,CASSPSLQGAAYGYTF
NA,TRBV11-3,NA,TRBJ2-2,TGTGCCAGCAGCCATGACAGTGGCTCGAACACCGGGGAGCTGTTTTTT,CASSHDSGSNTGELFF
NA,TRBV28,NA,TRBJ2-5,TGTGCCAGCAGTTATCCGGGCGGGAAGACCCAGTACTTC,CASSYPGGKTQYF
few,TRBV7-9,TRBD1,TRBJ2-7,TGTGCCAGCAGCTCCAGGGGGCCCTACGAGCAGTACTTC,CASSSRGPYEQYF
NA,TRBV5-1,TRBD1,TRBJ1-2,TGCGCCAGCAGCCCACAAGGGGGCGACTATGGCTACACCTTC,CASSPQGGDYGYTF
NA,TRBV7-2,NA,TRBJ1-4,TGTGCCAGCAGCTTAGACTCAGGGGCGGGCGAAAAACTGTTTTTT,CASSLDSGAGEKLFF
once,TRBV27,NA,TRBJ1-1,TGTGCCGCCCCCAGGGAGGCAACTGAAGCTTTCTTT,CAAPREATEAFF
NA,TRBV18,TRBD2,TRBJ2-7,TGTGCCAGCTCACCGGGACCGGGACTAGCGGGCCTGAGCTCCTACGAGCAGTACTTC,CASSPGPGLAGLSSYEQYF
few,TRBV24-1,NA,TRBJ1-1,TGTGCCACCAGTCAGGGCGTGAACACTGAAGCTTTCTTT,CATSQGVNTEAFF
NA,TRBV7-8,TRBD1,TRBJ1-5,TGTGCCAGCAGTCCCATGTCCGGGACAGGGGGAGGTCAGCCCCAGCATTTT,CASSPMSGTGGGQPQHF
NA,TRBV11-2,NA,TRBJ2-1,TGTGCCAGCAGCCCCTTATGGGGGCAGGGGCAGGGGCATGAGCAGTTCTTC,CASSPLWGQGQGHEQFF
NA,TRBV12-3/TRBV12-4,TRBD1,TRBJ1-1,TGTGCCAGCAGTGGGGACAGGGGGACTGAAGCTTTCTTT,CASSGDRGTEAFF
NA,TRBV28,TRBD1,TRBJ1-2,TGTGCCAGCAGCTCCCAGGACAGGGATGGTGGCTACACCTTC,CASSSQDRDGGYTF
once,TRBV7-9,NA,TRBJ2-3,TGTGCCAGCAGCTCCCTACTTGGGGAGAGGGAGAGCACAGATACGCAGTATTTT,CASSSLLGERESTDTQYF
NA,TRBV15,TRBD1,TRBJ2-7,TGTGCCACCAGCCCGGGGGGACAGGGGGCACACGAGCAGTACTTC,CATSPGGQGAHEQYF
NA,TRBV7-9,NA,TRBJ1-6,TGTGCCAGCAGCCCTCAGGGGAGCTCCTATAATTCACCCCTCCACTTT,CASSPQGSSYNSPLHF
NA,TRBV5-1,TRBD2,TRBJ2-3,TGCGCCAGCAGCTCTGCAGCGGGAGGACCCACAGATACGCAGTATTTT,CASSSAAGGPTDTQYF
NA,TRBV12-5,NA,TRBJ2-5,TGTGCTAGTGGTTTTCAGGGAACGGAGACCCAGTACTTC,CASGFQGTETQYF
NA,TRBV29-1,TRBD1,TRBJ2-1,TGCAGCGTTGGAAGGCCCCCGGGACAGGGGAATGAGCAGTTCTTC,CSVGRPPGQGNEQFF
NA,TRBV5-1,TRBD2,TRBJ2-1,TGCGCCAGCAGCTTGGCGACTAGCGGGGGCCTAATGGATGAGCAGTTCTTC,CASSLATSGGLMDEQFF
few,TRBV5-8,TRBD1,TRBJ1-1,TGTGCCAGCAGGCCGAGGGGGCGCGGCACTGAAGCTTTCTTT,CASRPRGRGTEAFF
NA,TRBV28,TRBD1,TRBJ1-2,TGTGCCAGCAGCCCGGACGGGACAGTCTATGGCTACACCTTC,CASSPDGTVYGYTF
NA,TRBV19,NA,TRBJ1-5,TGTGCCAGTAGTATTAATCTAAATCAGCCCCAGCATTTT,CASSINLNQPQHF
NA,TRBV20-1,NA,TRBJ1-1,TGCAGTGCTAGTTTTCAGATAAACACTGAAGCTTTCTTT,CSASFQINTEAFF
NA,TRBV29-1,TRBD2,TRBJ2-7,TGCAGCGTTGAACCCGGGGGGGGTGGCGAGCAGTACTTC,CSVEPGGGGEQYF
NA,TRBV4-2,NA,TRBJ1-2,TGTGCCAGCAGCCCTTCACCCGGGAACTATGGCTACACCTTC,CASSPSPGNYGYTF
NA,TRBV5-1,TRBD1,TRBJ1-5,TGCGCCAGCAGCTTGCTGGGACAGGGAGTCGGCAATCAGCCCCAGCATTTT,CASSLLGQGVGNQPQHF
NA,TRBV5-1,TRBD1,TRBJ1-2,TGCGCCAGCAGCTTAAGTGGGGACAGGGACATCTATGGCTACACCTTC,CASSLSGDRDIYGYTF